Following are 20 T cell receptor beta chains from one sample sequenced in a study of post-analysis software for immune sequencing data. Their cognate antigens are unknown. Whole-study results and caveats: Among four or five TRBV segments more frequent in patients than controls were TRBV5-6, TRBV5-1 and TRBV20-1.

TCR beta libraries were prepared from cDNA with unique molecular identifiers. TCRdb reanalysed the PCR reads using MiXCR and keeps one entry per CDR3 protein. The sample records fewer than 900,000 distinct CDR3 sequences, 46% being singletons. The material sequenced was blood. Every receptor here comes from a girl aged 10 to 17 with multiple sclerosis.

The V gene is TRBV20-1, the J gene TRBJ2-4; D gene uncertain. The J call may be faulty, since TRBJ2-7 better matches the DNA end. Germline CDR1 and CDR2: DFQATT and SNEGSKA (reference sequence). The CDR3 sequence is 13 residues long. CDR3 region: CSARVQPTSEQYF. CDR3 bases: TGCAGTGCTAGAGTGCAACCAACCTCCGAGCAGTACTTC.

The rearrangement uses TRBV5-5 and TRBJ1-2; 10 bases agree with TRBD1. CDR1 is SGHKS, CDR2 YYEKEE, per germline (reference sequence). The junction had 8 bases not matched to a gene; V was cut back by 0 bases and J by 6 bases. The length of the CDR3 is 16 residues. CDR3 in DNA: TGTGCCAGCAGCTTGGTACCCAGACAGGGGGCGGATGGCTACACCTTC. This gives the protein CASSLVPRQGADGYTF.

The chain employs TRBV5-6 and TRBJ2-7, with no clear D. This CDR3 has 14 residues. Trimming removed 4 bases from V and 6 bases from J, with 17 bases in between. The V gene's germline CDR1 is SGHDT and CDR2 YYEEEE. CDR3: CASSNNAVISEQYF. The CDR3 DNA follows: TGTGCCAGCAGCAACAACGCGGTGATTAGCGAGCAGTACTTC. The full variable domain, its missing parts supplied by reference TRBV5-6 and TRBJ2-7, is DAGVTQSPTHLIKTRGQQVTLRCSPKSGHDTVSWYQQALGQGPQFIFQYYEEEERQRGNFPDRFSGHQFPNYSSELNVNALLLGDSALYLCASSNNAVISEQYFGPGTRLTVT.

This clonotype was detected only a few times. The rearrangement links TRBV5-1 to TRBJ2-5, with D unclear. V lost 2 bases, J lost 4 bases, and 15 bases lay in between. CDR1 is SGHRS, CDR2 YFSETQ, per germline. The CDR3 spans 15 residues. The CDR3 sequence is CASSFVAAARETQYF. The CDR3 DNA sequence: TGCGCCAGCAGCTTTGTGGCGGCAGCCCGAGAGACCCAGTACTTC. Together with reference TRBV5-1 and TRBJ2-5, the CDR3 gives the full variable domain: KAGVTQTPRYLIKTRGQQVTLSCSPISGHRSVSWYQQTPGQGLQFLFEYFSETQRNKGNFPGRFSGRQFSNSRSEMNVSTLELGDSALYLCASSFVAAARETQYFGPGTRLLVL.

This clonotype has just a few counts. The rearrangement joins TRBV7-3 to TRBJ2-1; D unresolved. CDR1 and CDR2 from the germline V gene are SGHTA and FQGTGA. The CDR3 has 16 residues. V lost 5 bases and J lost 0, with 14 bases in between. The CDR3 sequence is CASSPNRMSSYNEQFF. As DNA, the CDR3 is TGTGCCAGCAGCCCCAATCGCATGAGCTCCTACAATGAGCAGTTCTTC.

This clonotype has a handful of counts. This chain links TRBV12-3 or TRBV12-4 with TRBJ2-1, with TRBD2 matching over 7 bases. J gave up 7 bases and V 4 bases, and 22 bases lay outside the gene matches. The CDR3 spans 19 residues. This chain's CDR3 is CASSSLTGAGAGLLNEQFF. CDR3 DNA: TGTGCCAGCAGTTCACTCACAGGCGCGGGAGCGGGTTTACTGAATGAGCAGTTCTTC.

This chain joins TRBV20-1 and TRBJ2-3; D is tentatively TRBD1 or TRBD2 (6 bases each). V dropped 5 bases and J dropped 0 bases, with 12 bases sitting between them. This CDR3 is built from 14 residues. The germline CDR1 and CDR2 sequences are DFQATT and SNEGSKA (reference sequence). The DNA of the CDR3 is TGCAGTGCTTCCCAGGGGACTAGCACAGATACGCAGTATTTT. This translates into CSASQGTSTDTQYF.

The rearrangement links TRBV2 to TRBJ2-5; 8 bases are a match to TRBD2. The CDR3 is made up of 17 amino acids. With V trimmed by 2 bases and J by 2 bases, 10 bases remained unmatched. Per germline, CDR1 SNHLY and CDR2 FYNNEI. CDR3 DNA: TGTGCCAGCAGTGAATGGGGGACTAGGAGGGGACAAGAGACCCAGTACTTC. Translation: CASSEWGTRRGQETQYF. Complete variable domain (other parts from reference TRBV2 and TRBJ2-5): EPEVTQTPSHQVTQMGQEVILRCVPISNHLYFYWYRQILGQKVEFLVSFYNNEISEKSEIFDDQFSVERPDGSNFTLKIRSTKLEDSAMYFCASSEWGTRRGQETQYFGPGTRLLVL.

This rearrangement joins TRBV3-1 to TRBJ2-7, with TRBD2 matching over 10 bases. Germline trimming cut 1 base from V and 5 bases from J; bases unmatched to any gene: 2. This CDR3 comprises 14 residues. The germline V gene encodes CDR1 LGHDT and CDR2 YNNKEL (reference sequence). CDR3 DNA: TGTGCCAGCAGCCAAGGAGGGACTAGCGACGAGCAGTACTTC. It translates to CASSQGGTSDEQYF.

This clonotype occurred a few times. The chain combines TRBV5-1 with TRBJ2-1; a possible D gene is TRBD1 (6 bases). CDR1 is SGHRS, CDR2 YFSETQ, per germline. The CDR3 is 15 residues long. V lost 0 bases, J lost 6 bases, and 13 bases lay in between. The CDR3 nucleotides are TGCGCCAGCAGCTTGGGGCAGGGGAGTAGCAATGAGCAGTTCTTC. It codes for CASSLGQGSSNEQFF.

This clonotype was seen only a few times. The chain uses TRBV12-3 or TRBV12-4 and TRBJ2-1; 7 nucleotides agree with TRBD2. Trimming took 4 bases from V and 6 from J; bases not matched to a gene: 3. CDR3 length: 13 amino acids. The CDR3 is CASSSGGINEQFF. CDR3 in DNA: TGTGCCAGCAGTTCCGGGGGGATCAATGAGCAGTTCTTC.

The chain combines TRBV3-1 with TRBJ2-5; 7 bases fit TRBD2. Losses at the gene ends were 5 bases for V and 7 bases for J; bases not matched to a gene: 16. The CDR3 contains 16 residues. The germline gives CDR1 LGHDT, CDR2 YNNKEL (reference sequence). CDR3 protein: CASSGPRDRERGTQYF. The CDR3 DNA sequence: TGTGCCAGCAGCGGACCGCGGGATAGGGAGCGGGGGACCCAGTACTTC.

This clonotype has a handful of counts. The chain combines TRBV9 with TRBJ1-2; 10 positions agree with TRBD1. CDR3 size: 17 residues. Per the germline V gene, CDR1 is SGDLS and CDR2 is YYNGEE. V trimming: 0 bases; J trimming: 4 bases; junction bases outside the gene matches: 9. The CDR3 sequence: CASSVAPGQGLRYGYTF. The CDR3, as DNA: TGTGCCAGCAGCGTAGCCCCGGGACAGGGGCTCCGCTATGGCTACACCTTC.

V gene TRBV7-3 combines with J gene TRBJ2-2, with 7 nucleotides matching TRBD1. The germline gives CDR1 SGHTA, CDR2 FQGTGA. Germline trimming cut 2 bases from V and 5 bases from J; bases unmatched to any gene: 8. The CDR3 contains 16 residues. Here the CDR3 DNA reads TGTGCCAGCAGCTTACGGGCGACAGGGATGACCGGGGAGCTGTTTTTT. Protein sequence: CASSLRATGMTGELFF.

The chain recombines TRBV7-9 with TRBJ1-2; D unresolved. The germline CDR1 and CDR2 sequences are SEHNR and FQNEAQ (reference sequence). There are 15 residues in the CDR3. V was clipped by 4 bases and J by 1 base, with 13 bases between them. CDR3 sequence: CASSSGLGNNYGYTF. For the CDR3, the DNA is TGTGCCAGCAGCTCCGGGTTAGGGAATAACTATGGCTACACCTTC.

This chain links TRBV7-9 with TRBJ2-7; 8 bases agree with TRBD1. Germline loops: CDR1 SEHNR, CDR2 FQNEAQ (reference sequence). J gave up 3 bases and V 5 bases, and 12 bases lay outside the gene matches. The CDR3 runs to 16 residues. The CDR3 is CASSVPGTGPFYEQYF. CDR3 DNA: TGTGCCAGCAGCGTTCCCGGGACAGGACCTTTCTACGAGCAGTACTTC.

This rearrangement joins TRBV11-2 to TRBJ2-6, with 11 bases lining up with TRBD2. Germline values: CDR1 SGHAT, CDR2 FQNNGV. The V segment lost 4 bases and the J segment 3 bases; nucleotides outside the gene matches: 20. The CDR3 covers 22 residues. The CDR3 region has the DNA TGTGCCAGCAGCTCCTCCGGGACTAGCGGTGGAGCGGGTACGAGTGGGGCCAACGTCCTGACTTTC. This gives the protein CASSSSGTSGGAGTSGANVLTF.

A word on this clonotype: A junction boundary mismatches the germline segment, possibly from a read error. CDR3 coding DNA: TGTGCCAGCAGGGACGGCCTCTCTGGGGCCAACGTCCGGACTTTC. It encodes CASRDGLSGANVRTF. The V gene is TRBV6-1, the J gene TRBJ2-6; D is perhaps TRBD1 (5 bases). CDR3 length equals 15 residues. Germline assignment: CDR1 MNHNS and CDR2 SASEGT.

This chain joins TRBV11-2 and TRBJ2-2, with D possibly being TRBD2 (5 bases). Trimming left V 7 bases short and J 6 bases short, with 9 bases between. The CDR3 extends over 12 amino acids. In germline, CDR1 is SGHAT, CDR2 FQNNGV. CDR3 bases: TGTGCCAGCACCTACGGGGCCGGGGAGCTGTTTTTT. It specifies CASTYGAGELFF.

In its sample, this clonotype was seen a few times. CDR3 residues: CSVEAFGRGGDGYTF. The CDR3 DNA sequence: TGCAGCGTTGAAGCATTCGGTCGCGGGGGGGATGGCTACACCTTC. The chain links TRBV29-1 to TRBJ1-2; D is perhaps TRBD1 (5 bases). This CDR3 region has 15 residues. The germline V gene encodes CDR1 SQVTM and CDR2 ANQGSEA. Between the trimmed V and J ends, which lost 1 base and 6 bases, there was a span of 18 bases. The full variable domain, rest sourced from reference TRBV29-1 and TRBJ1-2, is SAVISQKPSRDICQRGTSLTIQCQVDSQVTMMFWYRQQPGQSLTLIATANQGSEATYESGFVIDKFPISRPNLTFSTLTVSNMSPEDSSIYLCSVEAFGRGGDGYTFGSGTRLTVV.